The 27 T cell receptor beta chains below all came from one sample that was sequenced in a study of T cell changes during pregnancy in multiple sclerosis. The method was immunoSEQ multiplex PCR; TCRdb's version includes in-frame clones alone and lacks a portion of them. The table has several thousand clones, 87% seen once. This sample comprised CD8+ T cells from peripheral blood mononuclear cells, obtained in the first trimester of pregnancy. The source of these receptors is a female donor in good health, enrolled as a control in a pregnancy study.

The rearrangement links TRBV19 to TRBJ1-1; D ambiguous. Looked up from germline, CDR1 is LNHDA and CDR2 is SQIVND (reference sequence). The V and J ends lost 5 bases and 1 base respectively, with 5 bases between them. The CDR3 is 12 amino acids. This CDR3 reads CASSYRNTEAFF. In DNA, the CDR3 is TGTGCCAGTAGTTACAGGAACACTGAAGCTTTCTTT.

Judged by abundance, this clone is medium-sized. The gene calls are TRBV2 and TRBJ1-2; possibly TRBD1 for D (6 bases). V dropped 3 bases and J dropped 4 bases, with 9 bases sitting between them. Germline loops: CDR1 SNHLY, CDR2 FYNNEI. The CDR3 has 13 residues. The CDR3 DNA reads as TGTGCCAGCAGTGAGGGGGCTAGCTATGGCTACACCTTC. Its protein product is CASSEGASYGYTF.

The J gene is TRBJ1-2, the V gene TRBV9; D is perhaps TRBD1 (5 bases). Looked up from germline, CDR1 is SGDLS and CDR2 is YYNGEE. This CDR3 contains 14 residues. V gave up 0 bases and J gave up 4 bases, with 10 bases separating them. The CDR3 sequence: CASSVEADIYGYTF. In DNA form, the CDR3 reads TGTGCCAGCAGCGTAGAGGCGGACATCTATGGCTACACCTTC. The variable domain in full, completed from reference TRBV9 and TRBJ1-2, reads DSGVTQTPKHLITATGQRVTLRCSPRSGDLSVYWYQQSLDQGLQFLIQYYNGEERAKGNILERFSAQQFPDLHSELNLSSLELGDSALYFCASSVEADIYGYTFGSGTRLTVV.

This clone turned up a few times. This chain joins TRBV9 and TRBJ1-1; D not resolved. Per the germline V gene, CDR1 is SGDLS and CDR2 is YYNGEE. This CDR3 has 16 residues. The ends were cut back, 0 bases at V and 3 bases at J, with 15 bases in the middle. The CDR3 nucleotides are TGTGCCAGCAGCGTAGGTCAGGTAGCGGGCTACACTGAAGCTTTCTTT. Translated, it gives CASSVGQVAGYTEAFF.

This clone was detected a few times. The rearrangement joins TRBV6-5 to TRBJ1-1; D remains unclear. Trimming took off 8 bases at V and 0 bases at J, with 10 bases between the two ends. The CDR3 spans 13 residues. Germline assignment: CDR1 MNHEY and CDR2 SVGAGI. The CDR3 loop reads CASFSNLNTEAFF. In DNA, the CDR3 is TGTGCCAGCTTTTCCAACTTGAACACTGAAGCTTTCTTT.

The gene calls are TRBV2 and TRBJ2-5; 13 bases match TRBD2. V was pared by 5 bases and J by 4 bases, with 7 bases of the junction left unmatched. This CDR3 region has 16 residues. Looked up from germline, CDR1 is SNHLY and CDR2 is FYNNEI. The CDR3 DNA is TGTGCCAGCAGTAGACTAGCGGGGGGAAGTGGAGAGACCCAGTACTTC. Translating it yields CASSRLAGGSGETQYF.

Of note for this clone: One end of the junction varies from germline; a read error may be responsible. The V gene is TRBV6-5, the J gene TRBJ2-7, with TRBD2 as a possible D gene (5 bases). The CDR3 covers 13 residues. Germline CDR1 MNHEY, CDR2 SVGAGI. The CDR3 coding sequence is TGTGCCAGCAGCCCCTTGGACTCCCACGAGCAGTACTTC. Translation gives CASSPLDSHEQYF.

The chain has TRBV6-5 and TRBJ2-2; perhaps TRBD1 as D (5 bases). Germline V lookup: CDR1 MNHEY, CDR2 SVGAGI. The CDR3 covers 15 residues. Trimming took 2 bases from V and 4 from J, leaving 11 bases between them. The CDR3 region is CASSYLRQPTGELFF. The CDR3 nucleotides are TGTGCCAGCAGTTACCTGAGACAGCCCACCGGGGAGCTGTTTTTT.

V usage is TRBV7-8 and J usage is TRBJ2-7; D might be TRBD1 (5 bases). This CDR3 has 16 residues. CDR1 and CDR2 from the germline V gene are SGHVS and FQNEAQ. V was clipped by 7 bases and J by 1 base, with 20 bases between them. CDR3 sequence reads: CASTRARTKGSYEQYF. The CDR3 DNA reads as TGTGCCAGCACCCGAGCTCGGACAAAAGGGTCCTACGAGCAGTACTTC. Full variable domain (missing parts from reference TRBV7-8 and TRBJ2-7): GAGVSQSPRYKVAKRGQDVALRCDPISGHVSLFWYQQALGQGPEFLTYFQNEAQLDKSGLPSDRFFAERPEGSVSTLKIQRTQQEDSAVYLCASTRARTKGSYEQYFGPGTRLTVT.

The rearrangement joins TRBV28 to TRBJ1-3; TRBD1 aligns across 9 bases. The CDR3 loop spans 17 amino acids. J gave up 2 bases and V 4 bases, and 9 bases lay outside the gene matches. Germline V lookup: CDR1 MDHEN, CDR2 SYDVKM. CDR3 nucleotide sequence: TGTGCCAGCAGTTCCGGGACAGGGTTCGCAGCTGGAAACACCATATATTTT. Its translation is CASSSGTGFAAGNTIYF.

By sample fraction, this clone is large. The chain recombines TRBV7-9 with TRBJ1-2; the D gene is possibly TRBD1 (5 bases). This CDR3 contains 13 residues. V lost 3 bases to trimming and J lost 4 bases, with 9 bases between them. Germline V gives CDR1 SEHNR, CDR2 FQNEAQ (reference sequence). The CDR3 nucleotides are TGTGCCAGCAGCTTCCGCGACAGCTATGGCTACACCTTC. Protein product: CASSFRDSYGYTF.

CDR3 loop: CASSGGGGPSSYNEQFF. DNA of the CDR3: TGTGCCAGCAGTGGGGGCGGGGGCCCGAGCTCCTACAATGAGCAGTTCTTC. V gene TRBV27 combines with J gene TRBJ2-1, with D possibly TRBD2 on 7 matching bases. This CDR3 region has 17 residues. Per germline, CDR1 MNHEY and CDR2 SMNVEV (reference sequence). Trimming removed 5 bases from V and 0 bases from J, with 17 bases in between.

V is TRBV6-1 and J is TRBJ2-7; D might be TRBD1 (6 bases). The V end lost 1 base, the J end lost 7 bases, and 17 bases lay between the germline ends. The V gene's germline CDR1 is MNHNS and CDR2 SASEGT. The CDR3 sequence is 15 residues long. The DNA of the CDR3 is TGTGCCAGCAGTGAAGAAGGAACAGGGCATAGAGAGCAGTACTTC. Its protein product is CASSEEGTGHREQYF.

A word on this clone: The junction differs from germline at one of its ends, possibly a read error. V gene TRBV19 combines with J gene TRBJ2-2, with 10 bases matching TRBD2. CDR1 is LNHDA and CDR2 is SQIVND in the germline V gene (reference sequence). The CDR3 consists of 16 residues. CDR3 residues: CASTIIAGGIAGELFF. CDR3 coding DNA: TGTGCCAGTACTATAATAGCGGGGGGAATCGCCGGGGAGCTGTTTTTT.

V and J are TRBV19 and TRBJ2-2, with D unresolved. Germline-derived CDR1 and CDR2 are LNHDA and SQIVND (reference sequence). The CDR3 is 16 residues long. V gave up 3 bases and J gave up 6 bases, with 17 bases separating them. This CDR3 is CASSIGPHTLPGELFF. The CDR3 DNA follows: TGTGCCAGTAGTATTGGCCCCCATACCCTTCCCGGGGAGCTGTTTTTT.

The chain employs TRBV10-3 and TRBJ2-4; 7 nucleotides agree with TRBD1. Looked up from germline, CDR1 is ENHRY and CDR2 is SYGVKD. Germline trimming cut 3 bases from V and 5 bases from J; bases unmatched to any gene: 1. The CDR3 spans 13 residues. CDR3 region: CAISEGTENIQYF. The CDR3 DNA reads as TGTGCCATCAGTGAAGGGACAGAAAACATTCAGTACTTC.

J is TRBJ2-1 and V is TRBV29-1; perhaps TRBD2 as D (7 bases). There are 14 residues in the CDR3. With 1 base removed from V and 8 bases from J, the gap between germline ends came to 15 bases. Germline V lookup: CDR1 SQVTM, CDR2 ANQGSEA. CDR3 amino acids: CSVEVGTRGDEQFF. CDR3 coding DNA: TGCAGCGTTGAAGTCGGGACACGGGGGGATGAGCAGTTCTTC.

The rearrangement uses TRBV30 and TRBJ2-1; TRBD1 agrees at 10 bases. CDR3 length: 15 residues. From germline, CDR1 is GTSNPN and CDR2 SVGIG (reference sequence). V lost 2 bases and J lost 6; bases outside the gene matches: 7. DNA of the CDR3: TGTGCCTGGAGTCCTGCGGGACAGGGGTCCAATGAGCAGTTCTTC. Translation: CAWSPAGQGSNEQFF. Full variable domain (missing parts from reference TRBV30 and TRBJ2-1): SQTIHQWPATLVQPVGSPLSLECTVEGTSNPNLYWYRQAAGRGLQLLFYSVGIGQISSEVPQNLSASRPQDRQFILSSKKLLLSDSGFYLCAWSPAGQGSNEQFFGPGTRLTVL.

The chain links TRBV13 to TRBJ2-7; possible D gene TRBD2, 5 bases. Germline V gene lookup returns CDR1 PRHDT and CDR2 FYEKMQ (reference sequence). The CDR3 runs 15 residues. Trimming stripped 6 bases from V and 2 bases from J, with 17 bases between. CDR3 residues: CASRSRGENPYEQYF. The CDR3 DNA is TGTGCCAGCAGGTCCCGTGGGGAGAACCCCTACGAGCAGTACTTC.

V usage is TRBV13 and J usage is TRBJ2-5; 7 nucleotides align to TRBD2. The trim removed 4 bases at V and 5 bases at J, leaving 13 bases unmatched. CDR3 length: 16 amino acids. CDR1 and CDR2 from the germline V gene are PRHDT and FYEKMQ (reference sequence). The CDR3 coding sequence is TGTGCCAGCAGCTCCAATTCGGGAGGTTTTGAGGAGACCCAGTACTTC. Amino acid sequence: CASSSNSGGFEETQYF. Based on the CDR3 plus reference TRBV13 and TRBJ2-5, the full variable domain is AAGVIQSPRHLIKEKRETATLKCYPIPRHDTVYWYQQGPGQDPQFLISFYEKMQSDKGSIPDRFSAQQFSDYHSELNMSSLELGDSALYFCASSSNSGGFEETQYFGPGTRLLVL.

The rearrangement uses TRBV5-5 and TRBJ2-7, with D possibly being TRBD1 (5 bases). The germline gives CDR1 SGHKS, CDR2 YYEKEE (reference sequence). The CDR3 extends over 15 amino acids. With 0 bases removed from V and 5 bases from J, the gap between germline ends came to 15 bases. The CDR3: CASSLELSRVDEQYF. CDR3 nucleotides: TGTGCCAGCAGCTTGGAATTAAGCAGGGTCGACGAGCAGTACTTC.

This sequence joins TRBV6-1 and TRBJ2-7, with D perhaps matching TRBD1 (5 bases). V lost 2 bases, J lost 7 bases, and 12 bases lay in between. This CDR3 has 13 residues. Germline values: CDR1 MNHNS, CDR2 SASEGT. This CDR3 reads CASSEKDQGEQYF. CDR3 sequence (DNA): TGTGCCAGCAGTGAAAAAGATCAGGGTGAGCAGTACTTC.

J is TRBJ2-7 and V is TRBV4-2; 10 nucleotides line up with TRBD2. This CDR3 comprises 15 residues. V lost 0 bases and J lost 7; bases outside the gene matches: 6. From germline, CDR1 is LGHNA and CDR2 YNFKEQ. CDR3 bases: TGTGCCAGCAGCCAAGATTCAAGCGGGGGGGCAGAGCAGTACTTC. It translates to CASSQDSSGGAEQYF.

The chain links TRBV7-9 to TRBJ2-1, with 8 bases that match TRBD2. CDR1 SEHNR and CDR2 FQNEAQ come from the germline V gene (reference sequence). Trimming removed 6 bases from V and 0 bases from J; junction bases left unmatched: 7. CDR3 length: 16 residues. CDR3 nucleotide sequence: TGTGCCAGCAGTTCATTAGCGGGGAGCTCCTACAATGAGCAGTTCTTC. It specifies CASSSLAGSSYNEQFF.

This clone was recorded only once. The rearrangement joins TRBV4-1 to TRBJ2-7; a weak D match, TRBD2 (6 bases). This CDR3 spans 18 amino acids. CDR1 is MGHRA, CDR2 YSYEKL, per germline. V was shortened by 3 bases and J by 2 bases, with 23 bases between the two germline ends. This CDR3 is CASSQFTTWREEAYEQYF. The DNA for the CDR3 is TGCGCCAGCAGCCAGTTTACTACTTGGAGGGAAGAAGCCTACGAGCAGTACTTC.

This chain uses TRBV28 with TRBJ1-1; 7 nucleotides line up with TRBD1. With 6 bases clipped from V and 2 bases from J, the junction kept 12 bases outside the gene matches. Germline CDR1 is MDHEN and CDR2 is SYDVKM. The CDR3 has 16 amino acids. The chain's CDR3 is CASSLTPGTANTEAFF. CDR3 nucleotide sequence: TGTGCCAGCAGCCTCACCCCTGGGACAGCAAACACTGAAGCTTTCTTT.

J is TRBJ2-1 and V is TRBV27; TRBD2 aligns across 10 bases. Losses at the gene ends were 4 bases for V and 6 bases for J; bases not matched to a gene: 12. This CDR3 has 17 amino acids. The germline gives CDR1 MNHEY, CDR2 SMNVEV (reference sequence). The CDR3 is CASSSPILAGVLNEQFF. The CDR3 DNA follows: TGTGCCAGCAGTTCCCCCATTCTAGCGGGAGTGCTCAATGAGCAGTTCTTC.